The T cell receptor (beta chain) under discussion was sequenced for a study of CD8+ T cells in alopecia areata. Study background: Tofacitinib treatment spanned 6 to 18 months, with 6 months off drug afterward.

Once RNA had been extracted, it was reverse transcribed into cDNA to act as the sequencing template. Measured with immunoSEQ multiplex PCR; TCRdb has only the in-frame clones, and not every one. The table has 150,000 to 200,000 clones, about 60% seen once. General observations from the study: Numerous expanded lesional clones remained in scalp and blood during tofacitinib. Patients showed less clear TCR sequence sharing than mice, possibly partly because of HLA diversity. More clonal than normal scalp was lesional scalp, particularly alopecia totalis/universalis.

The ends were cut back, 0 bases at V and 4 bases at J, with 12 bases in the middle. CDR1 is LGHNA and CDR2 is YNFKEQ in the germline V gene. This CDR3 region has 15 residues. Described treatment: oral pan-JAK inhibitor, 5-10 mg twice daily. Concerning this clone itself: As yet, its antigen is unknown.

The receptor was isolated from a human donor with alopecia areata. The sample here was CD4+ T cells sorted from blood, taken at week 24, from a patient treated with tofacitinib. The chain combines TRBV4-2 with TRBJ2-5, with no clear D. The CDR3 is CASSQDPSLPETQYF. In DNA, the CDR3 is TGTGCCAGCAGCCAAGATCCTAGTTTGCCAGAGACCCAGTACTTC.